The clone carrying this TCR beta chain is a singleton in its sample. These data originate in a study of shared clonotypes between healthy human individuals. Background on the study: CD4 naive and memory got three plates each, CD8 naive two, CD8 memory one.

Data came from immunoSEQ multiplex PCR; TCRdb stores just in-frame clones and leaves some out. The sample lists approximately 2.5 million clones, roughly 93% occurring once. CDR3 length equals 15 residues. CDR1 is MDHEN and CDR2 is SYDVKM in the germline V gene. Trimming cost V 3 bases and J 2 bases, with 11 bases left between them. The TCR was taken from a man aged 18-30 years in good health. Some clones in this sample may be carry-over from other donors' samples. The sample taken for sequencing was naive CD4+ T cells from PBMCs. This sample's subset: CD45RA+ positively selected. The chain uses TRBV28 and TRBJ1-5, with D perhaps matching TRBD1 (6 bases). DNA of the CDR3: TGTGCCAGCAGTTTCGGGGGGCCTGGCAATCAGCCCCAGCATTTT. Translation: CASSFGGPGNQPQHF.